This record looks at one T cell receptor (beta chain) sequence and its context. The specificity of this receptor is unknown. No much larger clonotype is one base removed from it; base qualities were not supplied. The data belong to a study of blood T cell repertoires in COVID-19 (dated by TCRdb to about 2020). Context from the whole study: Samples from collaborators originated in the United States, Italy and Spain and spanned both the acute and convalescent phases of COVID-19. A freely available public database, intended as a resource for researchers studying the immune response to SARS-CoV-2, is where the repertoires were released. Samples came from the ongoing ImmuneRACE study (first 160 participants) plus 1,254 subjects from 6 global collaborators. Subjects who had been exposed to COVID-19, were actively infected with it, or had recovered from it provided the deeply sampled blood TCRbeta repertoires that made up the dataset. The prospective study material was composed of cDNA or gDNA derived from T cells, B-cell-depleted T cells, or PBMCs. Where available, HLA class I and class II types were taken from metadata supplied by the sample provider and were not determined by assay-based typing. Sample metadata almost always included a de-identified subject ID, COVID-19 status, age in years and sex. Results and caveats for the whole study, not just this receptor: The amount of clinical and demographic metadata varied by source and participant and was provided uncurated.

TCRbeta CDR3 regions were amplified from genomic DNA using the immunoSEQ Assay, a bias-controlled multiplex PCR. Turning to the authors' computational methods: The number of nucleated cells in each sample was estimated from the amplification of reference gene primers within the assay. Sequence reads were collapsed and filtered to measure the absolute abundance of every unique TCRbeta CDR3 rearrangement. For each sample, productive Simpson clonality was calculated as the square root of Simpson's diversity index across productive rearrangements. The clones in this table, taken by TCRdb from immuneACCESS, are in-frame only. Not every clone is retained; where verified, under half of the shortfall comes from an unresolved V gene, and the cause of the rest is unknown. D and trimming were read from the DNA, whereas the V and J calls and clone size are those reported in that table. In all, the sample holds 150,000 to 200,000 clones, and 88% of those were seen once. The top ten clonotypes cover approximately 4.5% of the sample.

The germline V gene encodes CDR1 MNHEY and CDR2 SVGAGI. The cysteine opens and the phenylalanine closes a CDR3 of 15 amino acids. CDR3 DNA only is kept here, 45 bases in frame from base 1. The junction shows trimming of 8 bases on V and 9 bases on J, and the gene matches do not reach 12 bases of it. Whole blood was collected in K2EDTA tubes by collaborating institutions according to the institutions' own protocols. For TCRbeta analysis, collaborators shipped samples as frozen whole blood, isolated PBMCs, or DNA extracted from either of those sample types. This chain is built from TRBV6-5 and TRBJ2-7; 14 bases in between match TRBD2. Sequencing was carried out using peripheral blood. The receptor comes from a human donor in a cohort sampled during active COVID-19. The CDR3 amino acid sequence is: CASFFGTSGRGVQYF. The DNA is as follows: TGTGCCAGCTTTTTCGGGACTAGCGGGAGAGGGGTGCAGTACTTC.